These 8 T cell receptor beta chains originate from one sample sequenced in a study of read filtering for tumor transcriptome and immune sequencing. The library was built from roughly 400 ng RNA with molecular barcoded adaptors for alpha/delta and beta/gamma chains. Each CDR3 protein is one row after TCRdb ran MiXCR on the reads. The table includes tens of thousands of distinct CDR3 sequences, 12% to 15% detected once. Sequenced sample: a population of CD138-negative cells sorted from bone marrow. These receptors were taken from a donor over 35 with multiple myeloma.

A few counts support this clonotype. A much more abundant neighbour one base away suggests this may be a read error. This rearrangement joins TRBV3-1 to TRBJ2-7; 7 bases agree with TRBD1. CDR1 is LGHDT, CDR2 YNNKEL, per germline (reference sequence). The CDR3 spans 12 residues. CDR3 in DNA: TGTGCCAGCAGCCTCGGGACAGTCGAGCGGTACTTC. It is translated as CASSLGTVERYF.

The sample holds many counts of this clonotype. J is TRBJ1-2 and V is TRBV2; unclear D gene. Germline loops: CDR1 SNHLY, CDR2 FYNNEI. The V end was cut by 11 bases, the J end by 2 bases, with 6 bases between. This CDR3 is 10 amino acids long. The CDR3 protein is CAGLNYGYTF. CDR3 bases: TGTGCCGGCTTAAACTATGGCTACACCTTC.

This clonotype was seen at least ten times. The chain has TRBV6-2 or TRBV6-3 and TRBJ2-1, with 12 bases matching TRBD2. This CDR3 spans 16 amino acids. Trimming removed 7 bases from V and 4 bases from J; junction bases left unmatched: 8. In germline, CDR1 is MNHEY, CDR2 SVGEGT. The CDR3 coding sequence is TGTGCCAGCACCCCGGAGGGACTAGCGGGTTACAATGAGCAGTTCTTC. This encodes CASTPEGLAGYNEQFF.

This clonotype was seen a few times. This may arise from a read error, as a much more abundant clone is one base away. The chain combines TRBV7-2 with TRBJ2-6, with D possibly being TRBD1 (6 bases). CDR3 length: 15 amino acids. The V gene lost 3 bases and the J gene lost 2 bases, with 8 bases spanning the gap. CDR1 and CDR2 from the germline V gene are SGHTA and FQGNSA. CDR3 sequence: CASSLSGAGANVLTF. The CDR3 DNA follows: TGTGCCAGCAGCTTGTCAGGGGCTGGGGCCAACGTCCTGACTTTC.

Only a few counts were recorded for this clonotype. Possible read error: a much larger clone is one base away. The V and J genes are TRBV14 and TRBJ2-7, with D maybe TRBD1 (6 bases). Germline CDR1 SGHDN, CDR2 FVKESK. The CDR3 runs to 12 residues. The V and J ends lost 4 bases and 7 bases respectively, with 11 bases between them. CDR3 nucleotide sequence: TGTGCCAGCAGCCCAGGGGCGGTTGAGCAGTACTTC. This sequence encodes CASSPGAVEQYF.

This clonotype has ten or more counts. This chain links TRBV5-1 with TRBJ2-7; 8 bases agree with TRBD2. Germline V gene lookup returns CDR1 SGHRS and CDR2 YFSETQ. The ends lost 0 bases at V and 6 bases at J; junction bases unmatched: 5. The CDR3 loop spans 14 amino acids. In nucleotides, the CDR3 is TGCGCCAGCAGCTTGGAAGCGGGAGTGTCCGAGCAGTACTTC. It yields the protein CASSLEAGVSEQYF.

This clonotype came up many times. The rearrangement uses TRBV12-3 or TRBV12-4 and TRBJ2-7; tentatively, D is TRBD1 (5 bases). The CDR3 runs 14 residues. V shed 4 bases and J shed 2 bases, with 12 bases lying between them. CDR3 coding DNA: TGTGCCAGCAGTTGGGCAGGGTCTCCCTACGAGCAGTACTTC. Translating gives CASSWAGSPYEQYF.

The V call is TRBV29-1, the J call TRBJ2-2; D tentatively fits TRBD1 or TRBD2 (5 bases each). The CDR3 consists of 14 residues. The germline gives CDR1 SQVTM, CDR2 ANQGSEA. The V gene lost 3 bases and the J gene lost 6 bases, with 14 bases spanning the gap. The CDR3 nucleotides read TGCAGCGTTGATCAGGGCCGAGGGGCCGGGGAGCTGTTTTTT. This translates into CSVDQGRGAGELFF.